The 17 T cell receptor beta chains reported below all come from one sample, sequenced in a study of PD-L1 blockade in urothelial cancer. Only in-frame clones appear in the TCRdb table, and some are missing; sequencing was by immunoSEQ multiplex PCR. Seen here are 70,000 or so clones, roughly 80% observed once, and the top ten hold 4.5% to 5.5%. The starting material was PBMCs, obtained around atezolizumab (anti-PD-L1) treatment. The origin of the receptors is a man in his 70s with urothelial cancer.

This chain connects TRBV28 to TRBJ2-5; possibly TRBD1 for D (6 bases). Germline CDR1 MDHEN, CDR2 SYDVKM. Trimming removed 3 bases from V and 3 bases from J, with 17 bases in between. There are 16 residues in the CDR3. The CDR3 bases are TGTGCCAGCAGTTTTCCAACCACTGGACAGAAAGAGACCCAGTACTTC. It codes for CASSFPTTGQKETQYF.

The rearrangement links TRBV15 to TRBJ1-4, with D possibly matching TRBD1 (5 bases). Germline CDR1 reads LNHNV; CDR2 reads YYDKDF (reference sequence). The CDR3 has 14 residues. Trimming removed 3 bases from V and 7 bases from J, with 12 bases in between. This chain's CDR3 is CATSRGLESEKLFF. In DNA form, the CDR3 reads TGTGCCACCAGCAGGGGGCTCGAAAGTGAAAAACTGTTTTTT.

The J gene is TRBJ1-2, the V gene TRBV7-3, with D maybe TRBD1 (6 bases). V was cut by 5 bases and J by 6 bases, with 13 bases left in between. Per germline, CDR1 SGHTA and CDR2 FQGTGA. CDR3 length: 13 amino acids. Here the CDR3 reads CASSPTGSNGYTF. The CDR3 DNA sequence: TGTGCCAGCAGCCCCACAGGGTCGAATGGCTACACCTTC.

This clone turned up a few times. This rearrangement joins TRBV4-2 to TRBJ2-7; the match to TRBD2 covers 9 bases. CDR1 is LGHNA and CDR2 is YNFKEQ in the germline V gene. The CDR3 is 16 residues long. Trimming cost V 4 bases and J 7 bases; bases outside gene matches: 14. CDR3 nucleotides: TGTGCCAGCAGCCGAACGGGAGCGGGAGGCAGGGAGGAGCAGTACTTC. Protein sequence: CASSRTGAGGREEQYF.

V is TRBV19 and J is TRBJ1-5, with D unclear. The germline CDR1 and CDR2 sequences are LNHDA and SQIVND (reference sequence). The CDR3 runs 15 residues. The V end lost 4 bases, the J end lost 2 bases, and 12 bases lay between the germline ends. The CDR3, as DNA: TGTGCCAGTAGTACGACGGGGAATGGCAATCAGCCCCAGCATTTT. It is translated as CASSTTGNGNQPQHF.

The chain uses TRBV14 and TRBJ2-1, with 8 bases fitting TRBD2. Germline CDR1 reads SGHDN; CDR2 reads FVKESK. CDR3 length equals 16 residues. Trimming at V came to 0 bases and at J to 4 bases, leaving 5 bases not matched to a gene. CDR3: CASSQEPTSGYNEQFF. CDR3 in DNA: TGTGCCAGCAGCCAAGAACCCACTAGCGGTTACAATGAGCAGTTCTTC.

The chain has TRBV28 and TRBJ2-7; 9 bases agree with TRBD2. The J segment lost 6 bases and the V segment lost 4 bases, leaving 25 bases of the junction unmatched. CDR1 and CDR2 from the germline V gene are MDHEN and SYDVKM. The CDR3 covers 20 residues. The CDR3: CASSSHLSGRSIRLWSEQYF. The CDR3 coding sequence is TGTGCCAGCAGTTCCCACCTAAGCGGGAGGTCGATTCGCTTATGGTCCGAGCAGTACTTC.

V usage is TRBV6-1 and J usage is TRBJ1-4; maybe TRBD1 (5 bases). V lost 0 bases and J lost 7, with 15 bases in between. The CDR3 length is 16 residues. CDR1 MNHNS and CDR2 SASEGT come from the germline V gene. The CDR3 reads CASSEALGGISEKLFF. The DNA for the CDR3 is TGTGCCAGCAGTGAAGCCCTCGGGGGAATCTCTGAAAAACTGTTTTTT.

This clone has just one count. The genes are TRBV6-5 and TRBJ1-1; 7 bases align to TRBD1. The trim removed 11 bases at V and 3 bases at J, leaving 9 bases unmatched. The CDR3 runs to 13 residues. Germline values: CDR1 MNHEY, CDR2 SVGAGI. This CDR3 is CAAGRGPDTEAFF. The CDR3 DNA reads as TGTGCCGCGGGAAGGGGGCCAGACACTGAAGCTTTCTTT.

CDR3 DNA sequence: TGTGCCAGCAGTCGGTCGGGGGGTCCTAATGAAAAACTGTTTTTT. Translation: CASSRSGGPNEKLFF. The chain has TRBV28 and TRBJ1-4; TRBD1 is a possible D gene (5 bases). V was trimmed by 5 bases and J by 3 bases, leaving 13 bases between them. Germline values: CDR1 MDHEN, CDR2 SYDVKM. The CDR3 has 15 residues.

This clone was picked up a small number of times. The chain links TRBV13 to TRBJ1-5, with 10 positions matching TRBD1. Per germline, CDR1 PRHDT and CDR2 FYEKMQ (reference sequence). V gave up 3 bases and J gave up 6 bases; unmatched junction bases: 11. The CDR3 loop spans 17 amino acids. The CDR3, as DNA: TGTGCCAGCAGCTTCCCTGGGACAGGGGAAGGGTTTCAGCCCCAGCATTTT. Translation: CASSFPGTGEGFQPQHF.

The gene calls are TRBV2 and TRBJ2-1; 7 nucleotides align to TRBD2. The CDR3 has 14 amino acids. CDR1 is SNHLY, CDR2 FYNNEI, per germline. After removal of 2 bases from V and 6 bases from J, the junction contained 4 bases not matched to a gene. This chain's CDR3 is CASSENLAANEQFF. As DNA, the CDR3 is TGTGCCAGCAGTGAAAACCTAGCGGCCAATGAGCAGTTCTTC.

This clone was seen more than once but under ten times. The chain is built from TRBV5-1 and TRBJ1-4; TRBD1 matches at 11 bases. This CDR3 is built from 20 residues. Germline V gene lookup returns CDR1 SGHRS and CDR2 YFSETQ. J was trimmed by 5 bases and V by 1 base; bases with no gene match: 16. The CDR3 sequence: CASSLRLLGTGGNLNEKLFF. In nucleotides, the CDR3 is TGCGCCAGCAGCTTGAGGCTCCTAGGGACAGGGGGTAACCTAAATGAAAAACTGTTTTTT.

The chain joins TRBV19 to TRBJ1-3, with TRBD1 matching over 7 bases. This CDR3 region has 16 residues. Per germline, CDR1 LNHDA and CDR2 SQIVND (reference sequence). V lost 5 bases and J lost 0; bases outside the gene matches: 7. In DNA form, the CDR3 reads TGTGCCAGTAGTGCGGGGACAGCTCACTCTGGAAACACCATATATTTT. Protein sequence: CASSAGTAHSGNTIYF.

The J gene is TRBJ1-4, the V gene TRBV18; D is uncertain. The CDR3 has 13 residues. Trimming stripped 2 bases from V and 4 bases from J, with 5 bases between. Germline V lookup: CDR1 KGHSH, CDR2 LQKENI. The CDR3 nucleotides read TGTGCCAGCTCACCAATAGATAATGAAAAACTGTTTTTT. The encoded protein is CASSPIDNEKLFF.

This clone was found once. CDR3 in DNA: TGTGCCAGCAGTAAAGGGGCTAGCGGGAGGAACGAGCAGTACTTC. This encodes CASSKGASGRNEQYF. This chain connects TRBV2 to TRBJ2-7; TRBD2 aligns across 11 bases. The J segment lost 5 bases and the V segment lost 5 bases, leaving 8 bases of the junction unmatched. Germline CDR1 and CDR2: SNHLY and FYNNEI. The CDR3 length is 15 residues.

V is TRBV25-1 and J is TRBJ1-2, with D perhaps TRBD1 (6 bases). V lost 3 bases and J 8 bases, leaving 16 bases between the germline ends. The germline V gene encodes CDR1 MGHDK and CDR2 SYGVNS. This CDR3 has 14 residues. The CDR3 protein is CASSDVAGGGGYTF. CDR3 in DNA: TGTGCCAGCAGTGACGTCGCTGGGGGCGGCGGCTACACCTTC.